This T cell receptor beta chain appears in the sequencing data of a study of CD8+CD57+ T cells in acquired aplastic anemia. Study-level results: Patients and controls turned out to have approximately 29 CD8+ CDR3 sequences in common.

Profiles of TCR beta VDJ and CDR3 were generated from a genomic DNA template. Each CDR3 protein is one row after TCRdb ran MiXCR on the reads. The table has approximately 470,000 distinct CDR3 sequences, around 33% seen once; the top ten hold 0.82%. The patients chosen for sequencing had shown expansion of CD8+CD57+ cells (detected by flow cytometry). The patients all had a severe acquired aplastic anemia diagnosis. At least ten counts were recorded for this clonotype. Its antigen is unidentified. In germline, CDR1 is LNHDA, CDR2 SQIVND (reference sequence). CDR3 length: 10 residues. With 5 bases removed from V and 11 bases from J, the gap between germline ends came to 9 bases.

The chain joins TRBV19 to TRBJ1-2; the D is unclear. Sequences were obtained from sorted CD4+, CD8+, or CD8+CD57+ T cells (not recorded which) from PBMCs. This TCR derives from a human donor with aplastic anemia. CDR3 residues: CASSGSRYTF. The CDR3 DNA reads TGTGCCAGTAGTGGCAGCAGATACACCTTC.